Described below is a single T cell receptor (beta chain) sequence and its context. This sample includes further DNA sequences coding for the same CDR3. The sample is drawn from a study of beta chain features in type 1 diabetes. Reverse transcription of all isolated RNA meant that expressed TCRB transcripts were sequenced. Here immunoSEQ multiplex PCR was the method, and the copy in TCRdb shows in-frame clones only, minus some. Of about 900,000 clones listed, roughly a sixth were seen once; the top ten hold 0.023%. The sequencing input was naive CD4+ T cells from blood. The source of this sequence is a woman between 18 and 29 years old in good health.

The CDR3 DNA reads as TGTGCCAGCAGCACAGACAGGGTTACTAATGAAAAACTGTTTTTT. It is translated as CASSTDRVTNEKLFF. The J gene is TRBJ1-4, the V gene TRBV7-9, with 7 bases fitting TRBD1. The V gene's germline CDR1 is SEHNR and CDR2 FQNEAQ (reference sequence). The V segment lost 5 bases and the J segment 2 bases; nucleotides outside the gene matches: 5. This CDR3 has 15 residues. The full variable domain, in which reference TRBV7-9 and TRBJ1-4 provide the parts outside the CDR3, is DTGVSQNPRHKITKRGQNVTFRCDPISEHNRLYWYRQTLGQGPEFLTYFQNEAQLEKSRLLSDRFSAERPKGSFSTLEIQRTEQGDSAMYLCASSTDRVTNEKLFFGSGTQLSVL.